This record concerns one T cell receptor beta chain sequence. The sample is drawn from a study of blood T cell repertoires in COVID-19. About the research overall: The United States, Italy and Spain were the sources of the acute and convalescent COVID-19 samples.

Data came from immunoSEQ multiplex PCR; TCRdb stores just in-frame clones and leaves some out. This sample has tens of thousands of clones; around three quarters occur once, and the top ten carry 15% to 20%. Germline assignment: CDR1 KGHSH and CDR2 LQKENI. There are 13 residues in the CDR3. The germline V and J ends were trimmed by 4 bases and 2 bases, with 8 bases remaining between them. The sequence was collected from a woman older than 75 with acute or convalescent COVID-19. This chain links TRBV18 with TRBJ1-1; TRBD1 is a possible D gene (6 bases). The sample comprised peripheral blood. CDR3 region: CASSQGGNTEAFF. DNA of the CDR3: TGTGCCAGCTCACAAGGGGGAAACACTGAAGCTTTCTTT.